This T cell receptor (beta chain) was retrieved from a study of blood T cell repertoires in COVID-19. The wider study: The samples span acute and convalescent COVID-19 from the United States, Italy and Spain. The analysed material was cDNA or gDNA that came from T cells, B-cell-depleted T cells, or PBMCs.

In the authors' methods: The authors estimated nucleated cell counts from reference gene primer amplification. Using immunoSEQ multiplex PCR, the repertoire was profiled, and TCRdb retains in-frame clones only, with some absent. The DNA was the basis for D and trimming; V, J and clone size are from that table. This sample has about 370,000 clones, with around 87% found just once. Patients of the Seattle cohort, enrolled during active infection, were followed longitudinally. This CDR3 has 14 amino acids. V was pared by 5 bases and J by 7 bases, with 12 bases between. The germline V gene encodes CDR1 ENHRY and CDR2 SYGVKD.

This sequence originates from a woman in her twenties or thirties with COVID-19, enrolled during active disease. The V call is TRBV10-3, the J call TRBJ1-6; weak D call: TRBD1 (6 bases). The specimen was peripheral blood. CDR3: CAISQQGLNSPLHF. The CDR3 DNA sequence: TGTGCCATCAGTCAACAGGGTTTGAATTCACCCCTCCACTTT.